A single sample gave rise to the 5 T cell receptor beta chains below, sequenced in a study of blood T cells in healthy people across ages. A J-beta primer mix and a sample-barcoded 5' primer were used in a second PCR of about 6 to 12 cycles. In TCRdb, the 5' RACE reads were re-called with MiXCR into one record per CDR3 protein. Of roughly 730,000 distinct CDR3 sequences in the sample, roughly three fifths were seen once. Sequenced sample: blood. The source of these receptors is a man in his forties or fifties in good health.

The chain links TRBV7-8 to TRBJ2-7; no clear D. Trimming left V 1 base short and J 4 bases short, with 8 bases between. Germline V gene lookup returns CDR1 SGHVS and CDR2 FQNEAQ. The CDR3 runs 13 residues. The CDR3 region is CASSLDSEYEQYF. The DNA of the CDR3 is TGTGCCAGCAGCTTAGATTCTGAGTACGAGCAGTACTTC.

The rearrangement links TRBV12-3 or TRBV12-4 to TRBJ1-5; TRBD1 is a possible D gene (5 bases). CDR3 length: 16 residues. The V and J ends lost 7 bases and 3 bases respectively, with 19 bases between them. The CDR3 region is CASTRDDSAYNQPQHF. In nucleotides, the CDR3 is TGTGCCAGCACCCGGGACGACTCGGCCTACAATCAGCCCCAGCATTTT.

V usage is TRBV28 and J usage is TRBJ2-3; 11 nucleotides match TRBD2. Germline V CDR1 and CDR2: MDHEN, SYDVKM. This CDR3 contains 15 residues. With V trimmed by 6 bases and J by 4 bases, 6 bases remained unmatched. The CDR3 spells CASSTGLAVSDTQYF. CDR3 coding DNA: TGTGCCAGCAGCACGGGACTAGCGGTATCAGATACGCAGTATTTT.

The genes are TRBV4-1 and TRBJ2-5; D is undetermined. Trimming cost V 0 bases and J 3 bases, with 2 bases left between them. Germline V gives CDR1 MGHRA, CDR2 YSYEKL. There are 12 residues in the CDR3. CDR3 sequence (DNA): TGCGCCAGCAGCCAAGACGAAGAGACCCAGTACTTC. Protein product: CASSQDEETQYF.

The V and J genes are TRBV29-1 and TRBJ2-2; D gene ambiguous. The CDR3 is 14 residues long. The V end lost 6 bases, the J end lost 0 bases, and 11 bases lay between the germline ends. From germline, CDR1 is SQVTM and CDR2 ANQGSEA. Here the CDR3 reads CSVRAGTNTGELFF. As DNA, the CDR3 is TGCAGCGTCCGAGCTGGGACGAACACCGGGGAGCTGTTTTTT.